Shown below are 17 T cell receptor beta chains from a single sample sequenced in a study of T-cell memory formation after mild COVID-19. Using its own MiXCR run on the 5' RACE reads, TCRdb lists one record per CDR3 protein. This sample yields roughly 620,000 distinct CDR3 sequences, of which over 15% are seen a single time; 9.5% to 15% belongs to the top ten. Sequencing input: PBMCs or a T cell subset sorted from them (not recorded which). These receptors were taken from an adult woman who had mild COVID-19 (a few samples of this study predate the infection). Cell type and time point are not known.

This chain joins TRBV6-1 and TRBJ2-1, with D maybe TRBD1 (6 bases). This CDR3 has 17 amino acids. Germline CDR1 and CDR2: MNHNS and SASEGT. V shed 2 bases and J shed 7 bases, with 21 bases lying between them. The CDR3 protein is CASSERLRTARENEQFF. CDR3 coding DNA: TGTGCCAGCAGTGAAAGGCTGAGGACAGCCCGAGAGAATGAGCAGTTCTTC.

This clonotype turned up a few times. The chain couples TRBV12-3 or TRBV12-4 to TRBJ1-3; D not resolved. The CDR3 is 14 residues long. The V gene lost 7 bases and the J gene lost 5 bases, with 15 bases spanning the gap. The CDR3 coding sequence is TGTGCCAGCACCATCTCGGGTCCGAGAAACACCATATATTTT. It encodes CASTISGPRNTIYF.

This clonotype was found a few times. The chain employs TRBV12-3 or TRBV12-4 and TRBJ2-1; 12 bases agree with TRBD2. The ends lost 6 bases at V and 8 bases at J; junction bases unmatched: 8. The CDR3 covers 15 residues. The DNA for the CDR3 is TGTGCCAGCAGAAAACTAGCGGGGGGAAACGATGAGCAGTTCTTC. This encodes CASRKLAGGNDEQFF.

A few counts support this clonotype. The chain combines TRBV12-3 or TRBV12-4 with TRBJ1-2; D might be TRBD1 (6 bases). The CDR3 is 11 residues long. Between the trimmed V and J ends, which lost 8 bases and 8 bases, there was a span of 12 bases. The CDR3 is CASGGGGGYTF. The CDR3 DNA reads TGTGCCAGCGGAGGGGGAGGCGGCTACACCTTC.

This clonotype was seen a handful of times. J is TRBJ2-7 and V is TRBV12-3 or TRBV12-4; TRBD2 agrees at 10 bases. The CDR3 is made up of 15 amino acids. Unmatched junction bases numbered 9, after V lost 3 bases and J lost 7 bases. The CDR3 DNA sequence: TGTGCCAGCAGTTTTACCCAGGGACTAGCGTGGGAGCAGTACTTC. Encoded protein: CASSFTQGLAWEQYF.

V is TRBV24-1 and J is TRBJ2-1; D not certain. The CDR3 consists of 12 residues. Per the germline V gene, CDR1 is KGHDR and CDR2 is SFDVKD. V lost 5 bases and J lost 6, with 7 bases in between. The CDR3 spells CATSGISNEQFF. CDR3 in DNA: TGTGCCACCAGTGGTATCAGCAATGAGCAGTTCTTC.

V gene TRBV29-1 combines with J gene TRBJ2-3; 12 bases are shared with TRBD2. V was clipped by 4 bases and J by 6 bases; unmatched bases: 8. This CDR3 has 15 amino acids. CDR1 is SQVTM, CDR2 ANQGSEA, per germline. Here the CDR3 reads CSVVAYGTSGDTQYF. The CDR3 DNA reads as TGCAGCGTTGTAGCTTATGGGACTAGCGGGGATACGCAGTATTTT.

The chain uses TRBV6-6 and TRBJ2-3, with 7 bases aligning to TRBD1. The ends lost 6 bases at V and 2 bases at J; junction bases unmatched: 8. Looked up from germline, CDR1 is MNHNY and CDR2 is SVGAGI (reference sequence). The CDR3 has 15 amino acids. In DNA form, the CDR3 reads TGTGCCAGCAGATCCGACAGGGTGAACACAGATACGCAGTATTTT. It is translated as CASRSDRVNTDTQYF.

This chain connects TRBV19 to TRBJ2-7; perhaps TRBD2 as D (6 bases). The CDR3 length is 13 residues. Trimming took off 10 bases at V and 2 bases at J, with 15 bases between the two ends. Looked up from germline, CDR1 is LNHDA and CDR2 is SQIVND (reference sequence). CDR3 loop: CATSERGTYEQYF. The CDR3 bases are TGTGCCACTTCTGAACGGGGGACCTACGAGCAGTACTTC.

The V call is TRBV29-1, the J call TRBJ2-1; D not certain. This CDR3 comprises 12 residues. From germline, CDR1 is SQVTM and CDR2 ANQGSEA. V lost 2 bases, J lost 8 bases, and 10 bases lay in between. The CDR3 loop is CSVEFAVYEQFF. The CDR3 nucleotides are TGCAGCGTTGAATTTGCGGTGTATGAGCAGTTCTTC.

There are many counts of this clonotype. This chain joins TRBV25-1 and TRBJ2-5; D gene uncertain. Trimming pared 3 bases from V and 4 bases from J, leaving 6 bases between. Germline-derived CDR1 and CDR2 are MGHDK and SYGVNS. CDR3 length equals 12 residues. CDR3 sequence: CASSDSPETQYF. CDR3 sequence (DNA): TGTGCCAGCAGTGACTCACCAGAGACCCAGTACTTC. The full variable domain, in which reference TRBV25-1 and TRBJ2-5 provide the parts outside the CDR3, is EADIYQTPRYLVIGTGKKITLECSQTMGHDKMYWYQQDPGMELHLIHYSYGVNSTEKGDLSSESTVSRIRTEHFPLTLESARPSHTSQYLCASSDSPETQYFGPGTRLLVL.

The V gene is TRBV5-1, the J gene TRBJ1-2, with D uncertain. Trimming pared 4 bases from V and 1 base from J, leaving 11 bases between. The CDR3 sequence is 14 residues long. Germline V gene data show CDR1 as SGHRS and CDR2 as YFSETQ. DNA of the CDR3: TGCGCCAGCAGCCTAGTCCCGGTTAACTATGGCTACACCTTC. It is translated as CASSLVPVNYGYTF.

The chain carries TRBV9 and TRBJ1-3; D call uncertain. Germline V gene data show CDR1 as SGDLS and CDR2 as YYNGEE. With 0 bases removed from V and 0 bases from J, the gap between germline ends came to 10 bases. This CDR3 has 16 residues. CDR3 amino acids: CASSVGTAFSGNTIYF. The CDR3, as DNA: TGTGCCAGCAGCGTAGGAACAGCCTTCTCTGGAAACACCATATATTTT.

The chain recombines TRBV20-1 with TRBJ2-3; D uncertain. V gave up 3 bases and J gave up 0 bases, with 13 bases separating them. CDR3 length equals 15 residues. CDR1 is DFQATT and CDR2 is SNEGSKA in the germline V gene (reference sequence). Here the CDR3 reads CSARHWRHSTDTQYF. CDR3 nucleotides: TGCAGTGCTAGGCATTGGAGACACAGCACAGATACGCAGTATTTT.

This chain connects TRBV6-5 to TRBJ1-3, with a tentative D call TRBD1 (5 bases). The CDR3 has 15 amino acids. Germline V CDR1 and CDR2: MNHEY, SVGAGI. V dropped 2 bases and J dropped 1 base, with 9 bases sitting between them. The CDR3 sequence: CASSYGGVSGNTIYF. CDR3 nucleotide sequence: TGTGCCAGCAGTTACGGGGGAGTATCTGGAAACACCATATATTTT.

This clonotype was detected ten times or more. The gene calls are TRBV19 and TRBJ2-5; no clear D gene. The CDR3 spans 11 residues. Germline V gene data show CDR1 as LNHDA and CDR2 as SQIVND (reference sequence). V lost 7 bases to trimming and J lost 2 bases, with 5 bases between them. CDR3 sequence: CASKRQETQYF. As DNA, the CDR3 is TGTGCCAGTAAGCGTCAAGAGACCCAGTACTTC. The full variable domain, its missing parts supplied by reference TRBV19 and TRBJ2-5, is DGGITQSPKYLFRKEGQNVTLSCEQNLNHDAMYWYRQDPGQGLRLIYYSQIVNDFQKGDIAEGYSVSREKKESFPLTVTSAQKNPTAFYLCASKRQETQYFGPGTRLLVL.

The J gene is TRBJ2-7, the V gene TRBV6-2 or TRBV6-3, with D perhaps given as TRBD1 or TRBD2 (5 bases each). The CDR3 totals 18 residues. Germline values: CDR1 MNHEY, CDR2 SVGEGT. The V and J ends lost 2 bases and 4 bases respectively, with 24 bases between them. CDR3 in amino acids: CASSYLRGRARGVYEQYF. The CDR3 DNA sequence: TGTGCCAGCAGTTACCTCCGCGGCAGGGCTCGGGGAGTATACGAGCAGTACTTC.